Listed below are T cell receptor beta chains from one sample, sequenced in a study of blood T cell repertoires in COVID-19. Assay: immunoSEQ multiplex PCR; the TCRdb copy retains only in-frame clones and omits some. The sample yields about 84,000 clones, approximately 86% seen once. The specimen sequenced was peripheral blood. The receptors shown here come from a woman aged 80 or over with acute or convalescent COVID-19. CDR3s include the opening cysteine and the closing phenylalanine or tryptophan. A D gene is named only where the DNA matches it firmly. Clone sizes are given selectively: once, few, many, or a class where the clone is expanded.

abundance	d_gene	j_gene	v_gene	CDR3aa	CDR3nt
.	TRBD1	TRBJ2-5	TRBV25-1	CASSDFRRQGPEETQYF	TGTGCCAGCAGTGACTTCCGCCGACAGGGCCCCGAAGAGACCCAGTACTTC
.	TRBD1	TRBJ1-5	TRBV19	CASSGQGGGQPQHF	TGTGCCAGTAGTGGACAGGGAGGAGGGCAGCCCCAGCATTTT
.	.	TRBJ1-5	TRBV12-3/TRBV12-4	CASSLQGRQPQHF	TGTGCCAGCAGTTTGCAGGGAAGGCAGCCCCAGCATTTT
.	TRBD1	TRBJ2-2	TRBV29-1	CSTTGTGGTGELFF	TGCAGCACCACCGGGACAGGGGGCACCGGGGAGCTGTTTTTT
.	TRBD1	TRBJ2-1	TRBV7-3	CASSLNHRQGIDPSYNEQFF	TGTGCCAGCAGCTTAAACCATCGACAGGGAATAGATCCCTCCTACAATGAGCAGTTCTTC
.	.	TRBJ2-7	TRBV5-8	CASSLPGFVQYF	TGTGCCAGCAGCTTGCCAGGGTTTGTGCAGTACTTC
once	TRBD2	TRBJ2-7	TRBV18	CASSPTSGDAEQYF	TGTGCCAGCTCACCGACTAGCGGGGACGCCGAGCAGTACTTC
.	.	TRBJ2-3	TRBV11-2	CASSFTSRDTQYF	TGTGCCAGCAGCTTCACTAGCCGAGATACGCAGTATTTT
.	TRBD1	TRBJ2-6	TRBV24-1	CATSDFRTRGSGANVLTF	TGTGCCACCAGTGATTTTCGAACCAGGGGGTCTGGGGCCAACGTCCTGACTTTC
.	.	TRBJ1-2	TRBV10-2	CASTLTGTSNYGYTF	TGCGCCAGCACTCTGACGGGGACATCTAACTATGGCTACACCTTC
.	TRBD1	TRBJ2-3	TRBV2	CASSEVWQGAGDTQYF	TGTGCCAGCAGTGAAGTGTGGCAGGGGGCAGGGGATACGCAGTATTTT
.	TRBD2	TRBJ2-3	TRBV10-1	CASFTAGGTDTQYF	TGCGCCAGCTTCACGGCGGGAGGCACAGATACGCAGTATTTT
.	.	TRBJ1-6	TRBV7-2	CASSPSTAGFSPLHF	TGTGCCAGCAGCCCCTCGACGGCGGGGTTCTCACCCCTCCACTTT
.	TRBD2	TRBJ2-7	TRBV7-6	CASSLVSGDYEQYF	TGTGCCAGCAGCTTAGTGAGCGGGGACTACGAGCAGTACTTC
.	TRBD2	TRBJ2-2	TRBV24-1	CATTSTSLNTGELFF	TGTGCCACCACTTCGACTAGCCTGAACACCGGGGAGCTGTTTTTT
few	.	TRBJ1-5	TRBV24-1	CATSDAGGNQPQHF	TGTGCCACCAGTGACGCAGGTGGGAATCAGCCCCAGCATTTT
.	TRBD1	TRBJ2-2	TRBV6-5	CASRRGQGAGELFF	TGTGCCAGCAGAAGGGGACAGGGGGCCGGGGAGCTGTTTTTT